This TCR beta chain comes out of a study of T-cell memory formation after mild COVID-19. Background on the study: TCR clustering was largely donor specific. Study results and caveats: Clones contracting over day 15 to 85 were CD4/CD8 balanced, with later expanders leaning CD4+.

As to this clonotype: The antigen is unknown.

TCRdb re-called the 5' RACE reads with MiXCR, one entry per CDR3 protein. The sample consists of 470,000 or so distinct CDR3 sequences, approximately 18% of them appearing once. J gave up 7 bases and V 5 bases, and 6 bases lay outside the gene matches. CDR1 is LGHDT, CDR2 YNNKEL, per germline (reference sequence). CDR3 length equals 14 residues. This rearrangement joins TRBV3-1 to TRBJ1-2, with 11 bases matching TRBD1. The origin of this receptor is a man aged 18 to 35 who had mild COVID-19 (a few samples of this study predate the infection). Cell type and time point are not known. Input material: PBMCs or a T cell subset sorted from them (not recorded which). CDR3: CASSSGQGAAGYTF. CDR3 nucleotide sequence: TGTGCCAGCAGCTCCGGACAGGGGGCGGCTGGCTACACCTTC.